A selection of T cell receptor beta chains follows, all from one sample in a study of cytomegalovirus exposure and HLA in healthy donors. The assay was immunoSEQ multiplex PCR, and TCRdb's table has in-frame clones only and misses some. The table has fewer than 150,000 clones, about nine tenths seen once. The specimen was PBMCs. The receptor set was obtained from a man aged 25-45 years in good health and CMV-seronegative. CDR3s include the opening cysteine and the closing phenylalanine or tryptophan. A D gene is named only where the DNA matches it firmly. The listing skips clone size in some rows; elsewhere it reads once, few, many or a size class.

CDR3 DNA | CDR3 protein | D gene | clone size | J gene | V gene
TGCGCCAGCAGCGCAGGGGCAAAGGGAAAACTGTTTTTT | CASSAGAKGKLFF | - | - | TRBJ1-4 | TRBV10-2
TGTGCCAGCAGCGCGGGACAGGGTCGAGCTTTCTTT | CASSAGQGRAFF | TRBD1 | once | TRBJ1-1 | TRBV9
TGTGCCAGCAGCCTAGGGACTAGCGGCTCCTACGAGCAGTACTTC | CASSLGTSGSYEQYF | TRBD2 | - | TRBJ2-7 | TRBV7-9
TGTGCCAGCAGCTTAGTTCGTTCCACCAAGGGAGGCGAGCAGTACTTC | CASSLVRSTKGGEQYF | - | - | TRBJ2-7 | TRBV11-3
TGTGCCAGCATTCCCTCCGCCCGGGGCTACGAGCAGTACTTC | CASIPSARGYEQYF | - | - | TRBJ2-7 | TRBV6-1
TGTGCCTGGAGCAAACCCCAGGGTAAACCTGAAGCTTTCTTT | CAWSKPQGKPEAFF | - | - | TRBJ1-1 | TRBV30
TGTGCCAGCAGCTTGGCTGGGGGGGCTTACGAAAAACTGTTTTTT | CASSLAGGAYEKLFF | - | - | TRBJ1-4 | TRBV5-6
TGTGCCAGCAGCCAAGAGGGCGGACAGAGTAATGAAAAACTGTTTTTT | CASSQEGGQSNEKLFF | - | - | TRBJ1-4 | TRBV4-2
TGTGCCACCCTAATCAGGTTAAACACTGAAGCTTTCTTT | CATLIRLNTEAFF | - | - | TRBJ1-1 | TRBV6-1
TGCGCCAGCAGCTTGGCAGTAGGAGCGGGAAAGAACGAGCAGTACTTC | CASSLAVGAGKNEQYF | TRBD2 | few | TRBJ2-7 | TRBV5-1
TGTGCCAGCACCACTAGCGGGCCCTACAATGAGCAGTTCTTC | CASTTSGPYNEQFF | TRBD2 | - | TRBJ2-1 | TRBV5-6
TGTGCCAGCAGTATGGAAGCGGGAGGGCAGGGCGAGCAGTACTTC | CASSMEAGGQGEQYF | TRBD2 | - | TRBJ2-7 | TRBV9
TGTGCCAGCAGCCAGAGACTAGCGGGTCTATCAGATACGCAGTATTTT | CASSQRLAGLSDTQYF | TRBD2 | - | TRBJ2-3 | TRBV2
TGCGCCAGCAGCTTTAGACAGGGTGGGACGGGGGAGCAGTACTTC | CASSFRQGGTGEQYF | TRBD1 | - | TRBJ2-7 | TRBV5-1
TGTGCCAGCAGCGTAGGGACTAGGTTCGCCGGGGAGCTGTTTTTT | CASSVGTRFAGELFF | TRBD2 | - | TRBJ2-2 | TRBV9
TGTGCCAGCTCACCAGATGGTAGAGCAGATACGCAGTATTTT | CASSPDGRADTQYF | - | - | TRBJ2-3 | TRBV18
TGCGCCAGCAGCGTCGGGATGCAAACTGAGCAGTTCTTC | CASSVGMQTEQFF | - | - | TRBJ2-1 | TRBV4-3
TGTGCCAGTGGTGGCAGGGGTGCGACCCAGTACTTC | CASGGRGATQYF | - | - | TRBJ2-5 | TRBV2
TGCGCCAGCAGCCCCTCAGCGGACTCTGGAAACACCATATATTTT | CASSPSADSGNTIYF | - | - | TRBJ1-3 | TRBV5-1
TGTGCCAGCAGATCGCCCGGGGGGAGACACACTGAAGCTTTCTTT | CASRSPGGRHTEAFF | - | - | TRBJ1-1 | TRBV11-2
TGTGCCTGGAGTGTCGACAGGGTGGTTGACGAGCAGTACTTC | CAWSVDRVVDEQYF | TRBD1 | - | TRBJ2-7 | TRBV30
TGTGCCAGCAGCTCATCGGGACAGGCTTTCAATCAGCCCCAGCATTTT | CASSSSGQAFNQPQHF | TRBD1 | - | TRBJ1-5 | TRBV5-4
TGTGCCAGCAGCCAGGGGATGAACACTGAAGCTTTCTTT | CASSQGMNTEAFF | - | once | TRBJ1-1 | TRBV7-9
TGCGCCAGCAGCTTGGGGGAGGGGTCCTACAATGAGCAGTTCTTC | CASSLGEGSYNEQFF | TRBD2 | - | TRBJ2-1 | TRBV5-1
TGCGCCAGCAGCTCCGGGACAGGGTTCCTAACTAATGAAAAACTGTTTTTT | CASSSGTGFLTNEKLFF | TRBD1 | - | TRBJ1-4 | TRBV5-1
TGCGCCAGCAGCGTCGGGACATATGGTCAGCCCCAGCATTTT | CASSVGTYGQPQHF | - | - | TRBJ1-5 | TRBV5-1
TGTGCCAGCCTTACAGGGGGCGGCTATGGCTACACCTTC | CASLTGGGYGYTF | TRBD1 | - | TRBJ1-2 | TRBV6-1
TGTGCCAGCAGCTTGGTCACTCGGGGGGATGGCTACACCTTC | CASSLVTRGDGYTF | - | - | TRBJ1-2 | TRBV5-4
- | CASSLVGRGSTF | - | - | TRBJ1-2 | TRBV5-6